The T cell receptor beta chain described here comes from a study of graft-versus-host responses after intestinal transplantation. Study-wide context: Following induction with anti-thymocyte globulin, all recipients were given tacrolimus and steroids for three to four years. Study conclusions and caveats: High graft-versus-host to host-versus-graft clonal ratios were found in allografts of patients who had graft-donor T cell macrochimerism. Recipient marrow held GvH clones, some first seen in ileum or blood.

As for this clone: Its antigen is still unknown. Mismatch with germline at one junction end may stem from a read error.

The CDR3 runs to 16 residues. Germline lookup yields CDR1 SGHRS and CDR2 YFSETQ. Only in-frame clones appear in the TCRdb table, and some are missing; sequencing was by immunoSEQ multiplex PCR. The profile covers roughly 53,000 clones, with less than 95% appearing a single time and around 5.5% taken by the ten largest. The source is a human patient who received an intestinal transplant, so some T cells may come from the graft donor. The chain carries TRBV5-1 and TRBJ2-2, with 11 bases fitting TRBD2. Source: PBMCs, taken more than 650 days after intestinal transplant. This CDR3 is CAGSLTSGVGTGELFF. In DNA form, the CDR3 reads TGCGCCGGCAGCTTGACTAGCGGGGTTGGCACCGGGGAGCTGTTTTTT.